The clone carrying this TCR beta chain was counted only a few times. The CDR3 is made up of 16 amino acids. Per germline, CDR1 LGHNA and CDR2 YNFKEQ. V lost 0 bases and J lost 2, with 12 bases in between. This table comes from immunoSEQ multiplex PCR, and its TCRdb copy is limited to in-frame clones, with some not included. The sample contains tens of thousands of clones, over 65% of which appear only once. These data originate in a study of blood T cell repertoires in COVID-19. Input material: peripheral blood. The chain combines TRBV4-2 with TRBJ2-3; a possible D gene is TRBD2 (5 bases). This sequence originates from an older woman with acute or convalescent COVID-19. CDR3 in DNA: TGTGCCAGCAGCCAAGAGGGAGCGTCTACCACAGATACGCAGTATTTT. It yields the protein CASSQEGASTTDTQYF.